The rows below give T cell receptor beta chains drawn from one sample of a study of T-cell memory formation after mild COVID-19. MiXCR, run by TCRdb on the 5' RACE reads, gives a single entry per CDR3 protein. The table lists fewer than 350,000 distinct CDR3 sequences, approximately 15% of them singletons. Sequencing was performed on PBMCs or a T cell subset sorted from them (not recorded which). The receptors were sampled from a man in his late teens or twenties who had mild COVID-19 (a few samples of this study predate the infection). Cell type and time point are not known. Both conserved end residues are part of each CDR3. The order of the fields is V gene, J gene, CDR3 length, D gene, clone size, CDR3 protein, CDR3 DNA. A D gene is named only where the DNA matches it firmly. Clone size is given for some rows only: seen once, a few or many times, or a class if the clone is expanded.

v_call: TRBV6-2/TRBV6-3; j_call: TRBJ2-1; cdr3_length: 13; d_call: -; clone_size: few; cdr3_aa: CASSYPVPNEQFF; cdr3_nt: TGTGCCAGCAGTTACCCAGTTCCCAATGAGCAGTTCTTC
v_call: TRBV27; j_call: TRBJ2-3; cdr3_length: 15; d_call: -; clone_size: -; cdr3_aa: CASSLSGLPPDTQYF; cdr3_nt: TGTGCCAGCAGTTTATCGGGACTGCCTCCAGATACGCAGTATTTT
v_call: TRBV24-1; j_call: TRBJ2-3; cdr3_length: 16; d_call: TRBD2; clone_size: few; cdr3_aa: CATSDYGLAGTDTQYF; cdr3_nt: TGTGCCACCAGTGATTATGGACTAGCGGGAACAGATACGCAGTATTTT
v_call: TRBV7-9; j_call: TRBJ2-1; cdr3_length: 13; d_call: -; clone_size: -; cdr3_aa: CASSPPEGAEQFF; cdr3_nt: TGTGCCAGCAGCCCGCCGGAGGGGGCTGAGCAGTTCTTC
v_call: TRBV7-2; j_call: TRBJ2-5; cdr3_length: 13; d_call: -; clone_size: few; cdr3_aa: CASSFEVRETQYF; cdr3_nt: TGTGCCAGCAGCTTCGAAGTCCGGGAGACCCAGTACTTC
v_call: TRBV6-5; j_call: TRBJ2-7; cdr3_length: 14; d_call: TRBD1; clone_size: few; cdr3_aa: CASSRQGARYEQYF; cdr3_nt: TGTGCCAGCAGCCGACAGGGGGCCCGCTACGAGCAGTACTTC
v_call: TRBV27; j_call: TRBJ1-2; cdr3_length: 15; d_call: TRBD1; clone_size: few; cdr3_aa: CASSLSNRGPFGYTF; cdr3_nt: TGTGCCAGCAGTTTATCGAACAGGGGGCCGTTTGGCTACACCTTC
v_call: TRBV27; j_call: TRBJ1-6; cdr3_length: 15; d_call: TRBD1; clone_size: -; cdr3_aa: CASTVLDRPFSPLHF; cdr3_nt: TGTGCCAGCACTGTCTTGGACAGGCCTTTTTCACCCCTCCACTTT
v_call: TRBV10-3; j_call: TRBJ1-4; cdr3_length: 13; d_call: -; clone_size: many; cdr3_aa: CAISAGTGEKLFF; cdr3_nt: TGTGCCATCAGCGCGGGGACGGGAGAAAAACTGTTTTTT
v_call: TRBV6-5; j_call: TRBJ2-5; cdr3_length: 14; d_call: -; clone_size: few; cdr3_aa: CASSYARLEETQYF; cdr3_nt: TGTGCCAGCAGTTACGCCCGGCTGGAAGAGACCCAGTACTTC
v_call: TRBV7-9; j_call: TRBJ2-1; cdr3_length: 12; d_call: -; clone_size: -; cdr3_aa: CASRQASDEQFF; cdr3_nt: TGTGCCAGTAGACAGGCAAGCGATGAGCAGTTCTTC
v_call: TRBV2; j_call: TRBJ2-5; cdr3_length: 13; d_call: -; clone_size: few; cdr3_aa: CASRPGSQETQYF; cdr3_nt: TGTGCCAGCAGGCCGGGGTCCCAAGAGACCCAGTACTTC
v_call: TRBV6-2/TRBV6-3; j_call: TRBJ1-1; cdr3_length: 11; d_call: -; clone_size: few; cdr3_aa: CASSYGVRAFF; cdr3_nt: TGTGCCAGCAGTTACGGAGTACGAGCTTTCTTT
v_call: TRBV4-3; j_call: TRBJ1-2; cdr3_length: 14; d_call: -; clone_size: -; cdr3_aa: CASSPAALNYGYTF; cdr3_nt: TGCGCCAGCAGCCCTGCGGCACTTAACTATGGCTACACATTC
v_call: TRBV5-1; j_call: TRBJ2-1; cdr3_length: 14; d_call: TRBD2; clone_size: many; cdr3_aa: CASSSGGEYNEQFF; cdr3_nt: TGCGCCAGCAGCTCCGGGGGGGAGTACAATGAGCAGTTCTTC